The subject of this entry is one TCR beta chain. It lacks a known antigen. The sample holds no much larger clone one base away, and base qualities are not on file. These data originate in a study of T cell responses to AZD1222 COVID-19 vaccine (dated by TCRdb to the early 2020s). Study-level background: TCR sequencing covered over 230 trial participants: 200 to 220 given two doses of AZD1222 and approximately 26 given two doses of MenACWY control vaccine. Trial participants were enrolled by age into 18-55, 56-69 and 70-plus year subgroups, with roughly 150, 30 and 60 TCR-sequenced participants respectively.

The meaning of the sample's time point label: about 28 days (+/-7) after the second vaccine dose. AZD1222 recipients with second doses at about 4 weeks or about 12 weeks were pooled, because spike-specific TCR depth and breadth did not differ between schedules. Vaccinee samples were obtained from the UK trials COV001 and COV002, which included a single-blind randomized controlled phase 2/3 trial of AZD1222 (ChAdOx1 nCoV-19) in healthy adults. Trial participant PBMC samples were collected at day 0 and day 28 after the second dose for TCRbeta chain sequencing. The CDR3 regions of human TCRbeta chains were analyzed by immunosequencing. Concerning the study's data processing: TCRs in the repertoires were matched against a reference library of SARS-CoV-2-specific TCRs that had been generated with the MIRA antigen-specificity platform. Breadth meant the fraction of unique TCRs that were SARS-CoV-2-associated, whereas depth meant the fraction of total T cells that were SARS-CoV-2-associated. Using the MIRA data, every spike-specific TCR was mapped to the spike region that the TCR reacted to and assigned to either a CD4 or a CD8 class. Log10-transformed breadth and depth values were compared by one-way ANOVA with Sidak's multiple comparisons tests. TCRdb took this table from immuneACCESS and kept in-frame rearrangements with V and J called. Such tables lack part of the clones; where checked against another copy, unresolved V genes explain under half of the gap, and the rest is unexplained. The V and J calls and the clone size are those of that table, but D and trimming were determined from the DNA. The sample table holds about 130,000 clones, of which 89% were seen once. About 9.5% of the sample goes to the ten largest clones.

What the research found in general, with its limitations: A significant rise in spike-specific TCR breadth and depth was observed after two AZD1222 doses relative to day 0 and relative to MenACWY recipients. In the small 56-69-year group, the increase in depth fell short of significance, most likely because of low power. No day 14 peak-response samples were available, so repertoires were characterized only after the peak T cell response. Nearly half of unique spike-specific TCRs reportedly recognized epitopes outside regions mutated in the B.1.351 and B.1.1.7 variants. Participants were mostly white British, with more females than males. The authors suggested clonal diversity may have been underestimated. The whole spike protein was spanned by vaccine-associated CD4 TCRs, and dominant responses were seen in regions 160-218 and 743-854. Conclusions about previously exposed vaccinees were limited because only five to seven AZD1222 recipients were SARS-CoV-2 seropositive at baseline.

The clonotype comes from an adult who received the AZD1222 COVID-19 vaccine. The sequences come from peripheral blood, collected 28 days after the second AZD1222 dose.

The DNA is as follows: TGTGCCAGTGGATCGATAAGCGGTTCCGCCTTGAATACGCAGTATTTT. Translated, this is CASGSISGSALNTQYF. Recombination linked TRBV19 to TRBJ2-3, and perhaps TRBD2 as D gene, on 5 matching bases. The germline ends are 25 bases apart after V is trimmed by 8 bases and J by 7 bases. The CDR3, from cysteine to phenylalanine, totals 16 residues. Only the CDR3 region is kept as DNA, spanning 48 bases read in frame from base 1. The germline V gene (reference sequence) sets CDR1 to LNHDA and CDR2 to SQIVND.